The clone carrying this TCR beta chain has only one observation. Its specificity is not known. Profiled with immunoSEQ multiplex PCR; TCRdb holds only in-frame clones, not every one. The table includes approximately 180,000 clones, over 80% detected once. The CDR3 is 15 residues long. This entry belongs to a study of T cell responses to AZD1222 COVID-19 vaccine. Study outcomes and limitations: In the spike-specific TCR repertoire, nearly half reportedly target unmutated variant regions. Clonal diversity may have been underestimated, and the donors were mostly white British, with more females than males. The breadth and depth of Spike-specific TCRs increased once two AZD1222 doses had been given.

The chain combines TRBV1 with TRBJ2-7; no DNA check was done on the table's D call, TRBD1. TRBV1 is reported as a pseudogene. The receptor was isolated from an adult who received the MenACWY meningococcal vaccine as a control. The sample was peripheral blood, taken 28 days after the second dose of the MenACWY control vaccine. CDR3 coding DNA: TGCACCAGCAGCCACAGTGGACAGGCCCCCTACGAGCAGTACTTC. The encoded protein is CTSSHSGQAPYEQYF.